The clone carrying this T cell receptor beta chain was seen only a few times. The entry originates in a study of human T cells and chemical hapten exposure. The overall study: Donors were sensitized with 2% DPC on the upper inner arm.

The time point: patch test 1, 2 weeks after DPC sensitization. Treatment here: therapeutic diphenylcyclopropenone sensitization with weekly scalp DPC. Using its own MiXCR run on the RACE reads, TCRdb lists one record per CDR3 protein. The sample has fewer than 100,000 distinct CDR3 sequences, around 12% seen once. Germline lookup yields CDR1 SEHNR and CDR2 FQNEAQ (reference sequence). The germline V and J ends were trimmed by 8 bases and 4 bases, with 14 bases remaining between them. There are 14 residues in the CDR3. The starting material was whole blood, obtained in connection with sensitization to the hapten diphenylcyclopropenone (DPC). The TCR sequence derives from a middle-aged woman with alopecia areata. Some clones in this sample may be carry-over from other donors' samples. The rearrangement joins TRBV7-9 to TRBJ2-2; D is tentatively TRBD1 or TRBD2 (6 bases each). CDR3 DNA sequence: TGTGCCAGCCCCCCCTGGGGGGCCACCGGGGAGCTGTTTTTT. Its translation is CASPPWGATGELFF.